The clone carrying this TCR beta chain has at least ten counts. The antigen remains undetermined. The germline gene is not matched at one end of the junction; a read error may be the cause. This sample is drawn from a study of Graves' ophthalmopathy and Graves' hyperthyroidism. Study-wide points: Ophthalmopathy versus stable hyperthyroidism: 13-signature model gave 87.88% sensitivity, 75% to 82% specificity. Blood shared most expanded thyroid clonotypes above 0.001 frequency.

PBMCs came from less than 13 ml of fresh peripheral blood. Beta-chain TCR CDR3 regions were amplified from RNA transcripts. Investigators did first-round RT-PCR with HTBI primers, then second-round multiplex PCR. TCRdb passed the multiplex PCR reads through MiXCR, listing each CDR3 protein once. The sample records roughly 420,000 distinct CDR3 sequences, over 20% being singletons. Germline CDR1 reads MNHEY; CDR2 reads SVGAGI. The CDR3 covers 13 residues. The origin of this receptor is a young woman with stable Graves' hyperthyroidism. Input material: peripheral blood. The gene calls are TRBV6-5 and TRBJ1-5; D is unclear. The CDR3 region has the DNA TGTGCCAGCAGTCACTCGATCAGGCAGCCCCAGCATTTT. Translating gives CASSHSIRQPQHF.